This T cell receptor beta chain was captured by sequencing in a study of blood T cell repertoires in COVID-19 (dated by TCRdb to the early 2020s). Regarding the research as a whole: Samples covering the acute and convalescent phases of COVID-19 were provided by collaborators in the United States, Italy and Spain. The material from the prospective study consisted of cDNA or gDNA derived from T cells, B-cell-depleted T cells, or PBMCs. Subjects who had been exposed to COVID-19, were actively infected with it, or had recovered from it provided the deeply sampled blood TCRbeta repertoires that made up the dataset. The repertoires were released in a freely available public database meant as a resource for research on the immune response to SARS-CoV-2. Samples came from the ongoing ImmuneRACE study (first 160 participants) plus 1,254 subjects from 6 global collaborators. Nearly every sample came with metadata listing a de-identified subject ID, COVID-19 status, age in years and sex. Where available, HLA class I and class II types were obtained from metadata supplied by the sample provider rather than from assay-based typing.

The immunoSEQ Assay, a bias-controlled multiplex PCR, was used to amplify TCRbeta CDR3 regions from genomic DNA. In the original analysis: Within the assay, amplification of reference gene primers was used to estimate how many nucleated cells each sample contained. To quantify the absolute abundance of each unique TCRbeta CDR3 rearrangement, sequence reads were collapsed and filtered. For each sample, productive Simpson clonality was calculated as the square root of Simpson's diversity index over productive rearrangements. In its TCRdb copy, this immuneACCESS table keeps in-frame sequences only and misses some clones. Where compared with another copy, unresolved V genes explain less than half of these, and the others have no known cause. V and J calls and clone size are as listed in that table; D and trimming were resolved from the DNA. Recorded for this sample are some 57,000 clones; 92% of them occurred a single time. The ten largest make up 5.5% to 6.5% of the sample.

Collaborating institutions collected whole blood in K2EDTA tubes following their own protocols. For TCRbeta analysis, collaborator samples were shipped as frozen whole blood, as isolated PBMCs, or as DNA extracted from either sample type. Results and caveats for the whole study, not just this receptor: Clinical and demographic metadata were provided uncurated, with the amount varying by source and participant.

A remark on this clone: Its antigen is unknown. It has no much larger one-base neighbor in the sample; base qualities were not kept.

Sequencing was performed on peripheral blood. This receptor was obtained from a human donor in a cohort sampled during active COVID-19.

CDR3 sequence: CASSQAPRQVQHF. In nucleotides, the sequence is TGTGCCAGCAGCCAAGCGCCTAGACAGGTCCAGCATTTT. The V and J segments used are TRBV3-1 (or the pseudogene TRBV3-2) and TRBJ1-5, and perhaps TRBD1 as D gene, on 6 matching bases. Trimming at the junction amounts to 1 base on V and 12 bases on J, and the germline ends lie 13 bases apart. Including cysteine and phenylalanine, the CDR3 has 13 amino acids. The kept DNA is CDR3 alone, 39 bases in frame from the first base. CDR1 and CDR2 are read off the germline V gene (reference sequence) as LGHDT and YNNKEL.